What follows are 9 T cell receptor beta chains derived from one specimen sequenced in a study of cytomegalovirus exposure and HLA in healthy donors. The study ran its PCR with 60 Vbeta and 13 Jbeta primers. Generated by immunoSEQ multiplex PCR, the TCRdb table keeps only in-frame clones and is missing some. The repertoire includes around 130,000 clones, about 80% of them detected once, and 2.5% to 3% sits in the top ten. Sequencing was performed on PBMCs. The receptors come from a boy aged 2-9 years in good health and CMV-seronegative.

V and J are TRBV7-2 and TRBJ2-1; TRBD2 aligns across 10 bases. The CDR3 runs 17 residues. CDR1 SGHTA and CDR2 FQGNSA come from the germline V gene. The V segment lost 1 base and the J segment 8 bases; nucleotides outside the gene matches: 11. CDR3 nucleotide sequence: TGTGCCAGCAGCTTAGTTAGAGCTAGCGGGAGCTCGGATGAGCAGTTCTTC. This codes for CASSLVRASGSSDEQFF.

The chain uses TRBV6-6 and TRBJ2-1; 10 bases map to TRBD1. This CDR3 contains 16 residues. The germline gives CDR1 MNHNY, CDR2 SVGAGI (reference sequence). Trimming took 0 bases from V and 6 from J; bases not matched to a gene: 5. The CDR3: CASSYSTWDRGNEQFF. Here the CDR3 DNA reads TGTGCCAGCAGTTACTCTACCTGGGACAGGGGCAATGAGCAGTTCTTC.

The rearrangement uses TRBV5-1 and TRBJ1-1; the match to TRBD1 covers 11 bases. The CDR3 covers 15 residues. With 4 bases clipped from V and 5 bases from J, the junction kept 7 bases outside the gene matches. Germline V gene sequence: CDR1 SGHRS, CDR2 YFSETQ. Here the CDR3 DNA reads TGCGCCAGCAGCACGGGGGACAGGGGGTTAACTGAAGCTTTCTTT. It is translated as CASSTGDRGLTEAFF.

The rearrangement links TRBV7-9 to TRBJ1-1; D remains ambiguous. Germline V gives CDR1 SEHNR, CDR2 FQNEAQ (reference sequence). This CDR3 spans 15 amino acids. V was trimmed by 6 bases and J by 1 base, leaving 15 bases between them. The CDR3 bases are TGTGCCAGCAGTAGTGGGGAGGCAGCGAACACTGAAGCTTTCTTT. Its protein product is CASSSGEAANTEAFF.

This chain connects TRBV7-6 to TRBJ2-2, with TRBD1 matching over 9 bases. J lost 6 bases, V lost 7 bases, and 9 bases had no gene match. CDR1 and CDR2 (germline): SGHVS, FNYEAQ. CDR3 size: 15 residues. CDR3 in DNA: TGTGCCAGCACTCGGAGCCGGGACAGGGCCGGGGAGCTGTTTTTT. Translating it yields CASTRSRDRAGELFF. Using reference TRBV7-6 and TRBJ2-2 for the parts outside the CDR3, the full variable domain is GAGVSQSPRYKVTKRGQDVALRCDPISGHVSLYWYRQALGQGPEFLTYFNYEAQQDKSGLPNDRFSAERPEGSISTLTIQRTEQRDSAMYRCASTRSRDRAGELFFGEGSRLTVL.

The V gene is TRBV9, the J gene TRBJ1-4, with TRBD1 matching over 8 bases. Germline V gives CDR1 SGDLS, CDR2 YYNGEE. With V trimmed by 2 bases and J by 4 bases, 4 bases remained unmatched. The CDR3 contains 15 residues. The CDR3 bases are TGTGCCAGCAGCGTTTCCGGGACAGGTAATGAAAAACTGTTTTTT. Protein product: CASSVSGTGNEKLFF.

The J gene is TRBJ1-2, the V gene TRBV9; the match to TRBD1 covers 7 bases. Looked up from germline, CDR1 is SGDLS and CDR2 is YYNGEE. The trim removed 4 bases at V and 8 bases at J, leaving 8 bases unmatched. CDR3 size: 13 residues. In DNA form, the CDR3 reads TGTGCCAGCAGCTCAAGCACAGGGGTCGGCTACACCTTC. Translating it yields CASSSSTGVGYTF.

This clone was observed a handful of times. V gene TRBV2 combines with J gene TRBJ1-1; tentatively, D is TRBD1 (6 bases). Per germline, CDR1 SNHLY and CDR2 FYNNEI. CDR3 length: 14 amino acids. The V and J ends lost 5 bases and 4 bases respectively, with 14 bases between them. The chain's CDR3 is CASSWGGRGTEAFF. The CDR3 DNA reads TGTGCCAGCAGTTGGGGGGGCCGGGGCACTGAAGCTTTCTTT.

The chain has TRBV4-1 and TRBJ1-1, with D hard to call. Germline V gives CDR1 MGHRA, CDR2 YSYEKL. The CDR3 has 14 residues. V lost 4 bases, J lost 2 bases, and 11 bases lay in between. CDR3 sequence: CASSPLVANTEAFF. CDR3 DNA sequence: TGCGCCAGCAGCCCGTTGGTAGCTAACACTGAAGCTTTCTTT.